This T cell receptor (beta chain) was identified during a study of long-term antiretroviral therapy in people with HIV. Regarding the study as a whole: HIV repertoires spanned tighter CDR3 length ranges than controls did. ART-treated samples gained diversity yet remained below transplant donor controls. At every time point, clones expanded before ART dominated the repertoire.

With respect to this clone: The antigen remains unidentified.

Survey level was the resolution at which the v3.0 immunoSEQ assay ran. Using immunoSEQ multiplex PCR, the repertoire was profiled, and TCRdb retains in-frame clones only, with some absent. The table lists under 15,000 clones, around 89% of them singletons. People in the study who had HIV all got their treatment in the United States. Looked up from germline, CDR1 is SEHNR and CDR2 is FQNEAQ (reference sequence). CDR3 length: 14 amino acids. Trimming removed 5 bases at V and 3 bases at J, with 10 bases between. This sequence joins TRBV7-9 and TRBJ1-4; D is undetermined. The TCR comes from a woman aged 40 to 49 with HIV. Sequencing used unsorted PBMCs, obtained 2.1 years after starting antiretroviral therapy. The CDR3 is CASSARDSNEKLFF. In DNA, the CDR3 is TGTGCCAGCAGCGCCCGGGATTCTAATGAAAAACTGTTTTTT.